The clone carrying this TCR beta chain was counted ten times or more. Construction of TCR beta libraries relied on iRepertoire HTBI primers and on Arm-PCR targeting CDR3 regions. Using its own MiXCR run on the multiplex PCR reads, TCRdb lists one record per CDR3 protein. The sample lists approximately 440,000 distinct CDR3 sequences, around 16% occurring once. The data stem from a study of regulatory T cells in long-lasting Graves disease. CDR3 size: 16 residues. Trimming removed 0 bases from V and 8 bases from J; junction bases left unmatched: 7. CDR1 and CDR2 (germline): SGHTA, FQGNSA. Documented time point: newly diagnosed GD, antithyroid drugs for less than 3 months. TCR sequences were obtained from RNA taken from PBMCs. The data were also submitted as part of a second study, on T cells in Graves' hyperthyroidism and ophthalmopathy. That study reports: When the TCR CDR3 underwent first-round RT-PCR, the HTBI primer set was used.

The clonotype comes from a man between 35 and 55 years old with Graves disease. This specimen consisted of peripheral blood mononuclear cells (PBMCs), obtained at new diagnosis, from a patient treated with antithyroid drugs. This chain joins TRBV7-2 and TRBJ2-1; 10 positions agree with TRBD2. DNA for the CDR3: TGTGCCAGCAGCTTAGCGAGTAGCGGGAGGAGCCATGAGCAGTTCTTC. It encodes CASSLASSGRSHEQFF.